This T cell receptor beta chain was recovered during a study of identical twins. Study results and limitations: Alpha sequences that were out-of-frame and twin-shared showed an excess of low generation probability.

Each CDR3 protein gets one entry after TCRdb re-called the 5' RACE reads with MiXCR. The table lists some 760,000 distinct CDR3 sequences, 15% to 20% of them singletons. The CDR3 consists of 13 residues. Germline V CDR1 and CDR2: ENHRY, SYGVKD. Deletions cut 10 bases from V and 7 bases from J, with 17 bases between. This clonotype was counted only a few times. Its antigen is currently unknown. The sample also formed part of further work on T cells expressing NK-cell markers. That work adds: NKG2C+ dominant clonotype frequencies in more than 5 donors were roughly 1.0-7.5% of CD8+ T cells.

Input material: PBMCs. The chain uses TRBV10-3 and TRBJ1-5; D is perhaps TRBD1 (6 bases). The TCR sequence derives from a woman between 18 and 29 years old in good health. The CDR3 spells CATAMGGLQPQHF. CDR3 DNA: TGTGCCACTGCAATGGGGGGCTTACAGCCCCAGCATTTT.